This is a list of T cell receptor beta chains from one sample in a study of cytomegalovirus exposure and HLA in healthy donors. TCRdb's copy holds only in-frame clones and misses some; the assay was immunoSEQ multiplex PCR. Recorded for this sample: tens of thousands of clones. Sequenced input: PBMCs. These receptor sequences come from a woman in her thirties or forties in good health and CMV-seropositive. Both conserved end residues are part of each CDR3. The order of the fields is V gene, D gene, J gene, CDR3 protein, CDR3 DNA. A D gene is named only where the DNA matches it firmly.

TRBV27,TRBD1,TRBJ2-3,CASSRTGTTDTQYF,TGTGCCAGCAGTCGGACAGGGACCACAGATACGCAGTATTTT
TRBV19,.,TRBJ1-4,CASSPGAVSREKLFF,TGTGCCAGTAGTCCTGGGGCGGTTTCCCGGGAAAAACTGTTTTTT
TRBV30,.,TRBJ1-2,CAWSLRANYGYTF,TGTGCCTGGAGTTTGAGGGCTAACTATGGCTACACCTTC
TRBV9,TRBD2,TRBJ2-7,CASSVAGLGTYEQYF,TGTGCCAGCAGCGTAGCAGGACTAGGTACCTACGAGCAGTACTTC
TRBV28,TRBD1,TRBJ1-2,CASSLIGTGYGYTF,TGTGCCAGCAGTTTGATTGGGACAGGCTATGGCTACACCTTC
TRBV9,TRBD2,TRBJ2-1,CASSPQALAGEGYNEQFF,TGTGCCAGCAGCCCCCAGGCCCTAGCGGGAGAGGGCTACAATGAGCAGTTCTTC
TRBV10-1,.,TRBJ2-1,CASSGSRGGEQFF,TGCGCCAGCAGTGGTTCGAGAGGTGGTGAGCAGTTCTTC
TRBV19,TRBD1,TRBJ2-7,CASSRTGIYEQYF,TGTGCCAGTAGTAGGACAGGGATCTACGAGCAGTACTTC
TRBV28,.,TRBJ1-5,CASSIVQGDNQPQHF,TGTGCCAGCAGTATCGTACAGGGTGACAATCAGCCCCAGCATTTT
TRBV5-1,.,TRBJ1-5,CASSPTGFGNQPQHF,TGCGCCAGCAGCCCCACAGGGTTCGGCAATCAGCCCCAGCATTTT
TRBV30,.,TRBJ1-5,CAWSVNSGGPQHF,TGTGCCTGGAGTGTAAACAGCGGTGGGCCCCAGCATTTT
TRBV15,TRBD2,TRBJ2-1,CATSRVGGRADEQFF,TGTGCCACCAGCAGAGTAGGCGGGAGGGCCGATGAGCAGTTCTTC
TRBV6-6,TRBD2,TRBJ2-1,CASTPGGLGNEQFF,TGTGCCAGCACCCCGGGAGGGCTCGGCAATGAGCAGTTCTTC
TRBV2,.,TRBJ1-1,CASLGPRGNTEAFF,TGTGCCAGCCTCGGACCTAGGGGGAACACTGAAGCTTTCTTT
TRBV9,.,TRBJ2-7,CASSVGGGLSYEQYF,TGTGCCAGCAGCGTAGGCGGCGGCCTCTCCTACGAGCAGTACTTC
TRBV4-3,TRBD2,TRBJ2-1,CASSPLTSGRAYNEQFF,TGCGCCAGCAGCCCTTTAACTAGCGGGAGGGCCTACAATGAGCAGTTCTTC
TRBV4-3,.,TRBJ1-5,CASSQSREHNQPQHF,TGCGCCAGCAGCCAATCCCGGGAGCACAATCAGCCCCAGCATTTT
TRBV28,.,TRBJ1-1,CASSLRSLGNTEAFF,TGTGCCAGCAGTTTACGGAGCTTGGGGAACACTGAAGCTTTCTTT
TRBV7-9,.,TRBJ1-1,CASSPRQVPAHTEAFF,TGTGCCAGCAGCCCCCGACAGGTGCCAGCTCACACTGAAGCTTTCTTT
TRBV30,.,TRBJ2-2,CAWNRDTGELFF,TGTGCCTGGAACAGGGACACCGGGGAGCTGTTTTTT
TRBV4-2,TRBD2,TRBJ2-1,CASSQGQTSGQRYEQFF,TGTGCCAGCAGCCAAGGCCAGACTAGCGGGCAACGGTATGAGCAGTTCTTC
TRBV18,.,TRBJ2-7,CASSPGWYEQYF,TGTGCCAGCTCACCCGGGTGGTACGAGCAGTACTTC
TRBV5-1,.,TRBJ2-7,CASSLDGGEQYF,TGCGCCAGCAGCTTGGACGGGGGCGAGCAGTACTTC
TRBV5-1,.,TRBJ2-3,CASSLENYLTDTQYF,TGCGCCAGCAGCTTGGAGAACTATCTCACAGATACGCAGTATTTT
TRBV18,TRBD1,TRBJ1-1,CASSPDRRGGAFF,TGTGCCAGCTCACCGGACAGGCGCGGGGGGGCTTTCTTT
TRBV9,.,TRBJ2-5,CASSPARGREIETQYF,TGTGCCAGCAGCCCGGCCAGAGGGCGGGAAATTGAGACCCAGTACTTC
TRBV10-3,TRBD2,TRBJ2-7,CAISEPPGTSSQNEQYF,TGTGCCATCAGTGAGCCTCCGGGGACTAGCAGCCAAAACGAGCAGTACTTC
TRBV7-3,.,TRBJ1-2,CASSLWTAKGLNGYTF,TGTGCCAGCAGCCTTTGGACAGCCAAAGGGCTAAATGGCTACACCTTC
TRBV4-2,TRBD2,TRBJ2-5,CASSPGLAGGKGETQYF,TGTGCCAGCAGCCCGGGACTAGCGGGAGGGAAGGGAGAGACCCAGTACTTC
TRBV9,TRBD1,TRBJ1-1,CASSVEPGQGARMPEAFF,TGTGCCAGCAGCGTGGAACCGGGACAGGGGGCGAGAATGCCTGAAGCTTTCTTT
TRBV5-6,TRBD1,TRBJ1-2,CASSLLRGQAIYGYTF,TGTGCCAGCAGCTTGCTTCGGGGACAGGCGATCTATGGCTACACCTTC
TRBV30,.,TRBJ2-1,CAWSVVGGRNEQFF,TGTGCCTGGAGTGTGGTGGGAGGAAGGAATGAGCAGTTCTTC
TRBV10-2,TRBD2,TRBJ2-7,CASRTSGDSYEQYF,TGCGCCAGCAGGACTAGCGGGGACTCCTACGAGCAGTACTTC
TRBV30,TRBD1,TRBJ2-5,CAWSATGTRETQYF,TGTGCCTGGAGTGCGACAGGGACCAGGGAGACCCAGTACTTC
TRBV2,.,TRBJ1-5,CASSGQGGNQPQHF,TGTGCCAGCAGTGGGCAGGGCGGCAATCAGCCCCAGCATTTT
TRBV29-1,TRBD1,TRBJ1-5,CSVATGGIQPQHF,TGCAGCGTTGCAACAGGGGGCATTCAGCCCCAGCATTTT
TRBV28,.,TRBJ2-2,CASGLPPGLATHTGELFF,TGTGCCAGCGGACTACCCCCGGGACTCGCAACCCACACCGGGGAGCTGTTTTTT
TRBV11-3,TRBD2,TRBJ2-1,CASSLGATSGSSYNEQFF,TGTGCCAGCAGCTTAGGAGCGACTAGCGGGAGCTCCTACAATGAGCAGTTCTTC
TRBV11-2,.,TRBJ2-7,CASSLNRAQIEQYF,TGTGCCAGCAGCTTGAACAGGGCGCAAATCGAGCAGTACTTC
TRBV5-4,.,TRBJ2-7,CASSKDYRDEQYF,TGTGCCAGCAGCAAAGACTACAGGGACGAGCAGTACTTC